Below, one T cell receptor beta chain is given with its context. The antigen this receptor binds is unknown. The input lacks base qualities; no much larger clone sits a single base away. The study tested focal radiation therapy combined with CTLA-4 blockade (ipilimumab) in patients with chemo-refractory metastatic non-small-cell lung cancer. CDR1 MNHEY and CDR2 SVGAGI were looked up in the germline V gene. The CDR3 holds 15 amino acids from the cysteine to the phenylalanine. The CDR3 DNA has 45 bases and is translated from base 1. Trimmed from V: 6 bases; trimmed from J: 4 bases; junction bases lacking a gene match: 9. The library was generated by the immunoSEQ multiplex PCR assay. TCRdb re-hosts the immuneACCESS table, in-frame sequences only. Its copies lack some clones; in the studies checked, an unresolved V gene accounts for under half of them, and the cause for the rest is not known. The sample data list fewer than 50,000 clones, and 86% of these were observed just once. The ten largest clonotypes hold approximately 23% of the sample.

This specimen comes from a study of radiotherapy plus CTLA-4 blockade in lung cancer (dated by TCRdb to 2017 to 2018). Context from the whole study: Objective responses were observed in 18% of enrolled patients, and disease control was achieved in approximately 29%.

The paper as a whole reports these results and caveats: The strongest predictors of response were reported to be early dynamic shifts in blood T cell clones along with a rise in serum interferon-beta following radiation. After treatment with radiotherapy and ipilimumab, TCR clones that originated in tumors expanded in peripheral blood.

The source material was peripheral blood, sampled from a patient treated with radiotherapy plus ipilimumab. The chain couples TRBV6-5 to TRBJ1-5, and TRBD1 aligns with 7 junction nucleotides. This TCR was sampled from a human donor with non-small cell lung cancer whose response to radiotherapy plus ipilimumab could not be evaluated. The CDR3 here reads CASRATGDKNQPQHF. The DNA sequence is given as TGTGCCAGCAGGGCCACAGGGGACAAGAATCAGCCCCAGCATTTT.